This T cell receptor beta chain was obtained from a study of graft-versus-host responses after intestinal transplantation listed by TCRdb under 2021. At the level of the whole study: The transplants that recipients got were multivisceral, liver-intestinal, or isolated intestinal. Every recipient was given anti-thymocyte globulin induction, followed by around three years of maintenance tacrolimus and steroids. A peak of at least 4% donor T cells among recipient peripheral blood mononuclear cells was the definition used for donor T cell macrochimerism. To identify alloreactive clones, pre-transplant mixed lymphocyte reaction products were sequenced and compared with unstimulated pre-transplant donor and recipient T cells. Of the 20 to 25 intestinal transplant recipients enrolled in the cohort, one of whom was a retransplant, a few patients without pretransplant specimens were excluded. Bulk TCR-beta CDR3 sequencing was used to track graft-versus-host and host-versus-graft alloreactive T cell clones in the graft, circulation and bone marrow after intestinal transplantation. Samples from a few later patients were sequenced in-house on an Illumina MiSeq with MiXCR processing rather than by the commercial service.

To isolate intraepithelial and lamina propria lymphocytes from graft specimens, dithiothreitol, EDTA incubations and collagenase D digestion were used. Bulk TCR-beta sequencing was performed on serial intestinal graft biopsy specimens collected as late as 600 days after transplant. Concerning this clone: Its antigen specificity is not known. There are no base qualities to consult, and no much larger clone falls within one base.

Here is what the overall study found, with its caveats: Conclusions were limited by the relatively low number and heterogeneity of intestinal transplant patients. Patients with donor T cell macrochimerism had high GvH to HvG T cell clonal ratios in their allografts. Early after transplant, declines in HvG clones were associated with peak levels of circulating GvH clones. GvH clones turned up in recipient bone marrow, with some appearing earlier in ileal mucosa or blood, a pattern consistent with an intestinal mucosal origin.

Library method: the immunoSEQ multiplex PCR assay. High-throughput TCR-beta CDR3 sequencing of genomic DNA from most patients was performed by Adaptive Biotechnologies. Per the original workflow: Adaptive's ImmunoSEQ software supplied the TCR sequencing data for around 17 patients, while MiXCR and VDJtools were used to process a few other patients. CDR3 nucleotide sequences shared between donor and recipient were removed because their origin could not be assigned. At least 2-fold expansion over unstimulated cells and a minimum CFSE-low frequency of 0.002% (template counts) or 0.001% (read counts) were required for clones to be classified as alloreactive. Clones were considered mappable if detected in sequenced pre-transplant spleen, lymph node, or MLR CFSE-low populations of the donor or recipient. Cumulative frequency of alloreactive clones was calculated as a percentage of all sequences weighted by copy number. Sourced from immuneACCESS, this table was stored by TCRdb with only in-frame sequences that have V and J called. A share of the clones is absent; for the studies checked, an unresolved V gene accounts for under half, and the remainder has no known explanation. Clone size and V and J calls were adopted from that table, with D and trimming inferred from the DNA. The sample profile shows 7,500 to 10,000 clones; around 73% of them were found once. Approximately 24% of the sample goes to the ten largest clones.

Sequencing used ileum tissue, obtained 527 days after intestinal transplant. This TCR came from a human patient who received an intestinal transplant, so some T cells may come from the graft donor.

The CDR3 sequence is CASSLHYSNQPQHF. Read as DNA, the sequence is TGTGCCAGCAGCTTACACTACAGCAATCAGCCCCAGCATTTT. The rearrangement combines TRBV11-2 with TRBJ1-5; too little of a D gene remains to name it. Based on the germline V gene, the CDR1 and CDR2 sequences are SGHAT and FQNNGV. The V and J ends are trimmed by 2 bases and 1 base, leaving 6 bases between them. The CDR3 contains 14 residues, cysteine and phenylalanine counted. Only the CDR3 part of the read is kept: 42 bases, read in frame from the first base.